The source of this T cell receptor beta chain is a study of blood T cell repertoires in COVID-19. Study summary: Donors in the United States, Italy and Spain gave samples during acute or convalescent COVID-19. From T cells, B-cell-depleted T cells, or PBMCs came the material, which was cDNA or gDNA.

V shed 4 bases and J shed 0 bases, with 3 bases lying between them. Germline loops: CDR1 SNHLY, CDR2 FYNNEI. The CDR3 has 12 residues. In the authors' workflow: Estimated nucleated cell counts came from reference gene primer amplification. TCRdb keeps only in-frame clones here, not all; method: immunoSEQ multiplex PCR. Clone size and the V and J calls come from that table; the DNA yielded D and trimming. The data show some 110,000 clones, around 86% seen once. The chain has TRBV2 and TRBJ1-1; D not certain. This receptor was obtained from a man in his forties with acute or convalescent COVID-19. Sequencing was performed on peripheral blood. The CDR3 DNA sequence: TGTGCCAGCAGTGCAATGAACACTGAAGCTTTCTTT. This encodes CASSAMNTEAFF.